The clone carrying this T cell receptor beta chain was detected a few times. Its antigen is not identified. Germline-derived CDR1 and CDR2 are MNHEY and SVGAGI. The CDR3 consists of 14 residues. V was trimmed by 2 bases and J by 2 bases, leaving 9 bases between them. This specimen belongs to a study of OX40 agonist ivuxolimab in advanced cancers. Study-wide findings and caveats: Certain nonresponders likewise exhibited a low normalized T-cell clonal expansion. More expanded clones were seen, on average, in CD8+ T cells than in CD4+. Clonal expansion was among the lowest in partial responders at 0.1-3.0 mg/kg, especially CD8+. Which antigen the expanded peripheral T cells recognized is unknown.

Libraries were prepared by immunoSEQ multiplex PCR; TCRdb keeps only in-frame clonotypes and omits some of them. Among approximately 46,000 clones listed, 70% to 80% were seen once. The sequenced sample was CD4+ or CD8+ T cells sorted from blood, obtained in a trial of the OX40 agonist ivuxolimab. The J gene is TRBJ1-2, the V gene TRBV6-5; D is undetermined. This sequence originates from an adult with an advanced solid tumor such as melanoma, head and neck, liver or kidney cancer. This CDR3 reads CASSYAQTNYGYTF. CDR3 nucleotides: TGTGCCAGCAGTTACGCCCAAACCAACTATGGCTACACCTTC.